This T cell receptor (beta chain) comes out of a study of blood T cell repertoires in COVID-19. About the research overall: There were acute and convalescent COVID-19 samples, and they came from the United States, Italy and Spain. The cDNA or gDNA used as material had been derived from T cells, B-cell-depleted T cells, or PBMCs.

Authors' processing steps: Estimates of nucleated cell counts were drawn from the amplification of reference gene primers. Method: immunoSEQ multiplex PCR; TCRdb's copy keeps in-frame clones and lacks some. Clone size and V and J calls were adopted from that table, with D and trimming inferred from the DNA. The sample lists around 76,000 clones, about 80% occurring once. The CDR3 totals 16 residues. Deletions cut 3 bases from V and 3 bases from J, with 17 bases between. CDR1 and CDR2 from the germline V gene are MGHRA and YSYEKL. The V gene is TRBV4-1, the J gene TRBJ1-2; no clear D. Sequenced material: peripheral blood. This TCR came from a woman aged 70-85 years with acute or convalescent COVID-19. CDR3 nucleotide sequence: TGCGCCAGCAGCCATGTCCGCCTAGAGGGCGACTATGGCTACACCTTC. This gives the protein CASSHVRLEGDYGYTF.